This note documents a single T cell receptor beta chain sequence. The CDR3 runs to 16 residues. Germline V gives CDR1 MNHNY, CDR2 SVGAGI (reference sequence). The germline V and J ends were trimmed by 0 bases and 9 bases, with 17 bases remaining between them. These data come from a study of shared clonotypes between healthy human individuals. All donors were Caucasian adults living in Nashville, Tennessee. For unsorted PBMC, 250 to 350 ng DNA per replicate equaled around 27,000 T cell genomes. Sequencing was performed with immunoSEQ multiplex PCR; in TCRdb, only in-frame clones are kept and a portion is missing. In the table there are under 600,000 clones, around 81% of which are singletons.

The rearrangement joins TRBV6-6 to TRBJ2-2, with a possible D match to TRBD2 (5 bases). The sample taken for sequencing was PBMCs. This clonotype originated in a woman aged 40 to 50 in good health. Some clones in this sample may be carry-over from other donors' samples. Here the CDR3 DNA reads TGTGCCAGCAGTTACTCGACGCCGCCGGACTCCAGGGAGCTGTTTTTT. This encodes CASSYSTPPDSRELFF.